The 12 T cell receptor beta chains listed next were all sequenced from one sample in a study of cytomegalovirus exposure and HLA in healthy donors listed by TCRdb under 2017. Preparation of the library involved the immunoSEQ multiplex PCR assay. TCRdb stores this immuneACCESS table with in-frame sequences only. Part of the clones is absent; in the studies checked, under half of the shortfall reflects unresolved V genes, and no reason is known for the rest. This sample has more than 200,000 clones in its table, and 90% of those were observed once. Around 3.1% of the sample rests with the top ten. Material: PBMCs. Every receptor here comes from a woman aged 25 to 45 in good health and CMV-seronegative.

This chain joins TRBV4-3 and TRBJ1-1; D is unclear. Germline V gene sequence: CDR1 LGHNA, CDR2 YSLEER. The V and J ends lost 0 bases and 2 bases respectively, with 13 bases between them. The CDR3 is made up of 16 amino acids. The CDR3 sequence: CASSQEQRADNTEAFF. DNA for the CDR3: TGCGCCAGCAGCCAAGAACAGAGGGCAGATAACACTGAAGCTTTCTTT.

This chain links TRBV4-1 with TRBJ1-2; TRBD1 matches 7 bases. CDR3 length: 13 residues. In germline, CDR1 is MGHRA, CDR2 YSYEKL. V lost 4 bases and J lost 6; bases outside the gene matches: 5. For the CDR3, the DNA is TGCGCCAGCAGCCGGGACAGTGGGGATGGCTACACCTTC. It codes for CASSRDSGDGYTF.

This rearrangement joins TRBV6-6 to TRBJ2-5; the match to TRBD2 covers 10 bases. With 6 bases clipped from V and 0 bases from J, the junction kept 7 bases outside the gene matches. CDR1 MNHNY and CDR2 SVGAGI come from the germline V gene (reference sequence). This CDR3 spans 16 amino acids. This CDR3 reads CASRARGTSDQETQYF. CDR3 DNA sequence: TGTGCCAGCAGAGCCCGCGGGACTAGCGACCAAGAGACCCAGTACTTC.

The CDR3 spells CASRKQGASGTGELFF. The CDR3 nucleotides are TGTGCCAGCAGGAAACAGGGGGCTAGCGGGACCGGGGAGCTGTTTTTT. V usage is TRBV5-8 and J usage is TRBJ2-2; maybe TRBD1 (9 bases). V was pared by 5 bases and J by 5 bases, with 19 bases between. The germline V gene encodes CDR1 SGHTS and CDR2 YDEGEE. The CDR3 length is 16 residues.

The CDR3 nucleotides read TGCGCCAGCAGCCAAGAGGCCAGGGGGCACGAGCAGTACTTC. It specifies CASSQEARGHEQYF. The chain is built from TRBV4-3 and TRBJ2-7, with 8 bases that match TRBD1. Germline CDR1 LGHNA, CDR2 YSLEER. Losses at the gene ends were 0 bases for V and 5 bases for J; bases not matched to a gene: 3. This CDR3 is 14 amino acids long.

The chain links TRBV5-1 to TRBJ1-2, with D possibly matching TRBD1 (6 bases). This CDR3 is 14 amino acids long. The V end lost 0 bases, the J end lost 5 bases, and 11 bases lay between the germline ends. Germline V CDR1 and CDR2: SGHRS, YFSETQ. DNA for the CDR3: TGCGCCAGCAGCTTGGCGGGGGACATGTATGGCTACACCTTC. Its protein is CASSLAGDMYGYTF. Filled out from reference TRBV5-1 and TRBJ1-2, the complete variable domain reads KAGVTQTPRYLIKTRGQQVTLSCSPISGHRSVSWYQQTPGQGLQFLFEYFSETQRNKGNFPGRFSGRQFSNSRSEMNVSTLELGDSALYLCASSLAGDMYGYTFGSGTRLTVV.

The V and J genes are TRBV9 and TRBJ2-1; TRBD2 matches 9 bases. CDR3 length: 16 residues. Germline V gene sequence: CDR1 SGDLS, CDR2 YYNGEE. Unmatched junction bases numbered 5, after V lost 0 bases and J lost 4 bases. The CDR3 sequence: CASSVAGLATYNEQFF. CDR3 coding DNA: TGTGCCAGCAGCGTAGCTGGACTAGCGACATACAATGAGCAGTTCTTC.

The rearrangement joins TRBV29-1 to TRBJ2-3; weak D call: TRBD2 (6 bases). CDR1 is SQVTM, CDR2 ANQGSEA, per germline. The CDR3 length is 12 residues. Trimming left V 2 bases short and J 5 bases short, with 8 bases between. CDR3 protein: CSVEPAGDTQYF. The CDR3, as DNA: TGCAGCGTTGAACCAGCGGGAGATACGCAGTATTTT.

CDR3 coding DNA: TGCGCCAGCAGCTCTGGGCAGCGAGTTTACGAGCAGTACTTC. Its translation is CASSSGQRVYEQYF. This sequence joins TRBV5-1 and TRBJ2-7; D not resolved. Trimming took 3 bases from V and 4 from J, leaving 14 bases between them. This CDR3 has 14 residues. Germline CDR1 and CDR2: SGHRS and YFSETQ.

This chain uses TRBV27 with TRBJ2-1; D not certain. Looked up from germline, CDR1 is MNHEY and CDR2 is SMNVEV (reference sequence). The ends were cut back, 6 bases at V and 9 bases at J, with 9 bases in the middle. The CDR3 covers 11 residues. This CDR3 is CASRWDTEQFF. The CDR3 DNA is TGTGCCAGCAGATGGGATACTGAGCAGTTCTTC.

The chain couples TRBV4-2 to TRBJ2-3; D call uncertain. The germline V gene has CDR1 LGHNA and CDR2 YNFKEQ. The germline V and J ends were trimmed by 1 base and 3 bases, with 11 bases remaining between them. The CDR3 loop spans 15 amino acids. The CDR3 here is CASSQAGLETDTQYF. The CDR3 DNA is TGTGCCAGCAGCCAAGCCGGCCTAGAGACAGATACGCAGTATTTT.

The CDR3 spells CASSGPRTGSYEQYF. DNA for the CDR3: TGTGCCAGCAGTGGTCCTAGGACAGGCTCCTACGAGCAGTACTTC. V gene TRBV27 combines with J gene TRBJ2-7; 7 bases fit TRBD1. The V gene's germline CDR1 is MNHEY and CDR2 SMNVEV (reference sequence). The V and J ends lost 5 bases and 0 bases, in that order; junction bases with no gene match: 7. This CDR3 contains 15 residues.